This T cell receptor beta chain emerged from a study of T-cell memory formation after mild COVID-19. MiXCR, run by TCRdb on the 5' RACE reads, gives a single entry per CDR3 protein. The table has 300,000 to 350,000 distinct CDR3 sequences, under 15% seen once. Only a few counts were recorded for this clonotype. The CDR3 consists of 14 residues. Trimming took 5 bases from V and 4 from J; bases not matched to a gene: 8. Germline CDR1 reads MGHRA; CDR2 reads YSYEKL. The receptor was isolated from a young man who had mild COVID-19 (a few samples of this study predate the infection). Cell type and time point are not known. The specimen sequenced was PBMCs or a T cell subset sorted from them (not recorded which). This chain links TRBV4-1 with TRBJ2-7; 7 nucleotides agree with TRBD2. The CDR3 reads CASSEVQGGYEQYF. The CDR3 bases are TGCGCCAGCAGCGAGGTCCAGGGAGGGTACGAGCAGTACTTC.